This T cell receptor (beta chain) is from a study of shared T cell receptors in the human thymus. The CDR3 consists of 13 residues. Germline V gene data show CDR1 as SEHNR and CDR2 as FQNEAQ (reference sequence). V lost 5 bases and J lost 4; bases outside the gene matches: 2. Data came from immunoSEQ multiplex PCR; TCRdb stores just in-frame clones and leaves some out. The sample shows hundreds of thousands of clones, 88% of them seen only once. A further study also used this sample, focusing on human thymus T cells. From that paper: The people who donated were healthy Finnish babies having corrective surgery for congenital heart defects. From resections taken during corrective heart surgery, the thymus tissue was obtained. An apparent bias in V and J gene usage was seen in thymic and blood repertoires. Thymic repertoires from unrelated individuals overlapped highly, related research reported.

The origin of this receptor is a boy under two years old with a congenital heart defect. Sequencing was carried out using thymocytes. The J gene is TRBJ1-2, the V gene TRBV7-9; 9 bases line up with TRBD1. CDR3 in DNA: TGTGCCAGCAGCCGACAGGGGGGCTATGGCTACACCTTC. It yields the protein CASSRQGGYGYTF. Together with reference TRBV7-9 and TRBJ1-2, the CDR3 gives the full variable domain: DTGVSQNPRHKITKRGQNVTFRCDPISEHNRLYWYRQTLGQGPEFLTYFQNEAQLEKSRLLSDRFSAERPKGSFSTLEIQRTEQGDSAMYLCASSRQGGYGYTFGSGTRLTVV.